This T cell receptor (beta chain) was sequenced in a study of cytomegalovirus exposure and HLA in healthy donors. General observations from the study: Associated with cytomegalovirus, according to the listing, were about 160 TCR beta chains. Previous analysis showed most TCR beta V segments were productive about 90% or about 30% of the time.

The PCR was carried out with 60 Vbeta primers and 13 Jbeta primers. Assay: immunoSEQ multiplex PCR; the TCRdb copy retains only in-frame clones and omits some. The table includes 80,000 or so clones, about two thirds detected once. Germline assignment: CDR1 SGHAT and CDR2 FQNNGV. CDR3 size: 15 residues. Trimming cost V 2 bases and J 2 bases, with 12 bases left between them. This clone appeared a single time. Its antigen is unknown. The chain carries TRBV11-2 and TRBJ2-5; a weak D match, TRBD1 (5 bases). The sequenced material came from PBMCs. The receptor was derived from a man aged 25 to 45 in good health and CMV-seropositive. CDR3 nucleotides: TGTGCCAGCAGCTTACAGGGAACCAGGCAAGAGACCCAGTACTTC. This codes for CASSLQGTRQETQYF.